This record concerns one TCR beta chain sequence. Generated by immunoSEQ multiplex PCR, the TCRdb table keeps only in-frame clones and is missing some. The sample has approximately 140,000 clones, approximately 83% seen once. This record comes from a study of blood T cell repertoires in COVID-19. Per the germline V gene, CDR1 is MDHEN and CDR2 is SYDVKM. The J segment lost 4 bases and the V segment lost 5 bases, leaving 8 bases of the junction unmatched. There are 15 residues in the CDR3. The receptor was isolated from a man in his sixties or seventies with acute or convalescent COVID-19. V is TRBV28 and J is TRBJ2-3; 8 bases line up with TRBD2. The sample taken for sequencing was peripheral blood. CDR3 sequence (DNA): TGTGCCAGCAGTCTCCGGACTAGCTTGGCAGATACGCAGTATTTT. It specifies CASSLRTSLADTQYF. Supplemented by reference TRBV28 and TRBJ2-3, the full variable domain reads DVKVTQSSRYLVKRTGEKVFLECVQDMDHENMFWYRQDPGLGLRLIYFSYDVKMKEKGDIPEGYSVSREKKERFSLILESASTNQTSMYLCASSLRTSLADTQYFGPGTRLTVL.